This TCR beta chain was found in a study of cytomegalovirus exposure and HLA in healthy donors (dated by TCRdb to between 2016 and 2019). For context, the study as a whole: In an earlier analysis of about 560 of the donors, roughly 300 Gb of sequence data and 90 million to 120 million unique TCR beta sequences from roughly 200 million T cells were reported. The study combined high-throughput TCR immunosequencing, statistical association of individual TCRs with disease status, and machine learning to predict cytomegalovirus infection status. Rather than drawing on any new phenotypic data, the later analysis identified candidate immune exposures from TCR beta sequences and the way those sequences occurred across donors. A later analysis re-analyzed previously published TCR beta repertoires from several hundred donors and added high-resolution HLA genotyping to study TCR occurrence patterns. Every discovery cohort repertoire had been produced on one sequencing platform. HLA typing included class I and class II loci at four-digit resolution. Donor age, sex, ethnicity and CMV serostatus were compiled together with the repertoire data. The study aimed to test whether signatures of past pathogen exposure could be identified by cataloging public T cell receptors. To decide whether each TCR beta V gene segment behaved as functional or pseudogenic, an earlier analysis of fewer than 750 of the donors relied on high-throughput TCR beta sequencing. In addition to the first cohort of roughly 700 subjects, a separate validation cohort of about 120 different subjects was used. Typing coverage varied by locus: roughly 629-630 donors for A, B, C, DRB1 and DQB1; roughly 560 for DQA1; 600 to 610 for DPA1; approximately 490 for DPB1. Roughly five DR-DQ haplotypes were treated as single units for association and clustering because of strong linkage in the cohort. Across approximately 400 genotyped donors of the cohort, an average of about 200,000 unique TCR beta nucleotide sequences per donor were sequenced, and roughly a sixth of those sequences were non-productive. In a later genetic analysis, genome-wide SNP genotypes for about three fifths of the roughly 670 donors were used, and that subset was treated as a discovery cohort. Among the roughly 430 genotyped donors, approximately 76% belonged to the genetic ancestry cluster associated with self-reported Caucasian donors. The study used immunosequencing to profile the T cell repertoires of 600 to 850 subjects and linked those repertoires to cytomegalovirus serostatus. About 300 gigabases of sequencing data and approximately 92 million unique TCR sequences made up an early release that covered several hundred HLA-typed donors.

The cohort comprised approximately 700 healthy bone marrow donors. Cohort members were all nominally healthy when sampled, although unrecorded immune exposures were likely present. The donor was CMV seropositive and belonged to the group of 250 to 300 seropositive cohort members. A peripheral blood sample was collected from each donor, and TCR beta sequencing was performed on peripheral blood mononuclear cells. The Qiagen DNeasy Blood Extraction Kit was used to extract genomic DNA from the blood cell samples. V is pruned by 5 bases and J by 4 bases, leaving 12 bases of the junction without a gene match. Looking up the germline V gene (reference sequence) yields CDR1 MNHEY and CDR2 SMNVEV. From its cysteine to its phenylalanine, the CDR3 spans 16 amino acids. Only CDR3 DNA remains: 48 bases, in frame from the first base. In the case of this clone: Its antigen specificity is not known. Base qualities were left out, and no much larger clone turns up one base away.

On the study overall, not on this receptor specifically: The 87-base-pair reads could not distinguish some IMGT-functional V segments, including TRBV6-2 and TRBV6-3, so those segments were excluded. The authors suggested that the approach could potentially be generalized to other disease states and immunological phenotypes. An association between a missense DCLRE1C variant and V-gene and J-gene trimming of TCR beta chains was found in a later genetic analysis and replicated in an independent cohort. Linkage disequilibrium might explain the correlated functional status among segregating V segments, but an unknown experimental factor could not be ruled out. When HLA alleles, especially DR and DQ, strongly co-occurred, attributing TCR associations to individual alleles was difficult. A later analysis associated 15,000 to 20,000 TCR beta sequences with specific HLA alleles at a false discovery rate of 0.05. Because some donors lacked HLA typing at each locus, the association tests relied only on the typed subset. According to a later analysis, most CMV-associated TCR beta chains appeared to be HLA-restricted, and the HLA associations seemed to be driven largely by CMV exposure. According to a later analysis, TCR association rates differed among HLA loci, with DRB1 alleles showing the most associated TCRs and HLA-C alleles showing the fewest. Broadly in line with IMGT annotations, most TCR beta V segments showed up in productive rearrangements about 87% or about 30% of the time in an earlier analysis of approximately 600 of the donors. In a later analysis, HLA-associated TCR beta chains were found to be more clonally expanded and to have lower generation probabilities than equally common non-associated chains. Most TCR sequences were observed very rarely across donors, whereas some public TCRs were present in many individuals. In a later genetic analysis, fewer N-insertions in productive TCRs were reported among donors in an Asian-associated ancestry cluster than the roughly 670-donor mean. The study gave a list of under 200 TCR beta chains associated with cytomegalovirus. According to a later analysis, parvovirus B19, influenza, CMV and Epstein-Barr virus appeared linked to several top co-occurrence clusters. A further reported finding was that TCR beta sequences accurately predicted the HLA-A and HLA-B alleles for most subjects in the first cohort. The classifier was reported to diagnose cytomegalovirus status with high specificity and sensitivity in both the original cohort and the validation cohort. The presence/absence analyses assumed that sequencing depth was roughly uniform across donors, and that assumption may not be true. A few of the identified cytomegalovirus-associated TCR beta chains were confirmed in vitro to be specific for cytomegalovirus antigens. The sequencing pipeline was judged likely to have produced a cluster of highly shared sequence variants as a technical artifact. This cohort had only TCR beta chains sequenced, and the lack of alpha or paired-chain data limited which features could be detected. The earlier analysis of some 560 of the donors excluded over 15 rarely observed V segments, including chromosome 9 orphons, because counts were too low. Immune exposure information for the cohort was limited to CMV serostatus.

The method was the immunoSEQ multiplex PCR assay. A mixture of 60 forward primers for TCR Vbeta segments and 13 reverse primers for TCR Jbeta segments was used in the multiplex PCR. The CDR3 region of rearranged TCR beta genes was amplified from genomic DNA by a multiplex PCR assay. The amplified TCR beta libraries were sequenced on the Illumina HiSeq System as 87-base-pair reads. Concerning the study's data processing: In a later analysis, tens of millions of unique TCR beta chains were counted across the 650 to 700 repertoires, and around 10 million of these chains were shared by at least two donors. To remove PCR and sequencing errors, raw reads were error-corrected and collapsed into unique sequences using a nearest-neighbor algorithm that merged closely related sequences. Alignment of CDR3 sequences to IMGT reference sequences was used to assign V, D and J gene segments. For a sequence to be retained, a match of at least six nucleotides to both a V gene segment and a J gene segment was required. Rearrangements were called productive when the CDR3 lacked stop codons and stayed in frame with V and J; all others were non-productive. Following IMGT convention, CDR3 was defined as the stretch from the second conserved V-encoded cysteine up to the conserved J-encoded phenylalanine. The earlier analysis of some 550 of the donors excluded any sequence lacking an unambiguous match to a single V gene segment. In an earlier analysis of 450 to 750 of the donors, a V segment was called functional when productive rearrangements were above 56.7%, and segregating when the standard deviation between donors exceeded 5%. A statistical classification framework was built for diagnosing cytomegalovirus status from the catalog of TCR beta chain sequences. A later analysis assigned V and J genes by comparing TCR nucleotide sequences with IMGT/GENE-DB human TR gene sequences. The TCRdist pipeline was used in a later analysis to assign CDR3 sequences and most-parsimonious VDJ recombination scenarios. In a later analysis, each TCR beta chain was defined by its CDR3 amino acid sequence together with its V-gene family, and reads without a unique V-gene family were excluded. A later analysis removed several hundred highly shared, low-generation-probability nucleotide sequences to deal with suspected cross-contamination and a sequencing artifact. In a later analysis, a clonal expansion index for each public chain was calculated from normalized within-repertoire ranks of inferred template counts. A later analysis computed generation probabilities with a VDJ recombination model fitted to out-of-frame rearrangements, and checked the results against IGoR. In a later analysis, hypergeometric tests were used to score TCR-TCR, TCR-HLA and TCR-CMV co-occurrence, with a repertoire-size bias correction applied to TCR pairs. A later analysis estimated false discovery rates by permuting HLA or CMV assignments 20 times. In a later analysis, co-occurring TCRs were grouped using DBSCAN, with TCRdist sequence similarity added in when clustering inside HLA-allele-positive subsets. Co-occurrence clustering excluded repertoires with fewer than 30,000 or more than 120,000 public chains, plus five with anomalous nucleotide sharing. Entries here come from immuneACCESS through TCRdb and include only in-frame sequences with V and J called. Some clones fail to appear in such tables; in the studies checked, an unresolved V gene covers under half of the shortfall, and the cause of the remainder is unknown. V, J and clone size are those of that table, while D and trimming were read from the DNA. The sample records about 180,000 clones, 84% of which are singletons. Of the sample, under 1.5% falls within the top ten clones.

Source material: PBMCs. The V and J segments used are TRBV27 and TRBJ2-5, and 8 junctional nucleotides match TRBD2. This clonotype was obtained from a girl aged 2 to 10 in good health and CMV-seropositive. The DNA reads TGTGCCAGCAGTCGAAATAGCGGGACGATCAGAGAGACCCAGTACTTC. Its product reads: CASSRNSGTIRETQYF.